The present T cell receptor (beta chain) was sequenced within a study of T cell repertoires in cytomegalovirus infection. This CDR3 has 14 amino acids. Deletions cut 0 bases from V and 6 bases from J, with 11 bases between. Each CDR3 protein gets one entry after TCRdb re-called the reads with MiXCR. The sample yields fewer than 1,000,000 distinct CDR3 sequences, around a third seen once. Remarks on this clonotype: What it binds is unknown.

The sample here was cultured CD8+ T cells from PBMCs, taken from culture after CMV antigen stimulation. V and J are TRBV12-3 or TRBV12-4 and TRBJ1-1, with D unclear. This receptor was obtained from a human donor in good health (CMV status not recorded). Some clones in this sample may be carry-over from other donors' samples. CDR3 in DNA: TGTGCCAGCAGTTTAGCGCTTTTTTGGTCTGAAGCTTTCTTT. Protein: CASSLALFWSEAFF.